This TCR beta chain was captured by sequencing in a study of blood T cell repertoires in COVID-19. Authors' processing steps: Reference gene primer amplification in the assay estimated nucleated cell counts. The method was immunoSEQ multiplex PCR; TCRdb's version includes in-frame clones alone and lacks a portion of them. From that table come the V and J calls and clone size; the DNA was used to work out D and trimming. Of under 250,000 clones in the sample, approximately 82% were seen once. This TCR derives from a man aged 50 to 59 with active or convalescent COVID-19. Specimen: peripheral blood.

The CDR3 protein is CASSLTSRAANYGYTF. As DNA, the CDR3 is TGTGCCAGCAGCTTAACTAGCAGGGCCGCTAACTATGGCTACACCTTC. The V call is TRBV11-2, the J call TRBJ1-2, with D tentatively TRBD1 (5 bases). CDR3 length: 16 residues. Germline assignment: CDR1 SGHAT and CDR2 FQNNGV. Between the trimmed V and J ends, which lost 2 bases and 0 bases, there was a span of 13 bases.